Detailed here is one TCR beta chain. This clonotype was counted between two and nine times. Its recognized antigen is unknown. No much larger clone exists at a distance of one base, and base qualities are not known. The instrument given in TCRdb is Illumina NovaSeq 6000. TCRalpha and TCRbeta cDNA libraries were built by 5'RACE with constant-segment primers, adding sample barcodes and unique molecular identifiers. RNA was extracted from every sample with Trizol reagent. The libraries were amplified in two PCR steps, and the second step added a second sample barcode and Illumina TruSeq adapters. Sequencing of the libraries was done on an Illumina NovaSeq, producing 2 x 150 bp paired-end reads. For the original study's pipeline: The reads were demultiplexed and collapsed into UMI-guided consensus sequences using migec v1.2.7. Using mixcr v2.1.11, UMI consensuses were aligned to TRA and TRB V and J templates and then assembled into clonotypes. Expanded or contracted clonotypes were those called significant by both edgeR and NoisET, with noise models trained on biological replicates. edgeR calls used a false discovery rate-adjusted p below 0.01 and a log2 fold-change threshold of 1. As an exploratory analysis of dynamics, PCA with hierarchical clustering was applied to max-normalized trajectories of the 1000 most abundant clonotypes. The CD4 or CD8 phenotype of responding clones was assigned using the separately sequenced CD4+ and CD8+ repertoires. TCRdb reprocessing: public reads trimmed at Q25 with fastp, clones called with MiXCR, in-frame beta chains kept. Every CDR3 protein is listed once, alongside the most common genes and DNA of its rows. The V and J calls and clone size are TCRdb's, not the authors'. This sample comprises about 160,000 distinct CDR3 sequences, around a third of them detected only once. In total, the top ten clones hold around 12% of the sample.

The sample comes from a study of T-cell memory formation after mild COVID-19 (dated by TCRdb to the early 2020s). Study-wide context: Most TCR sequence clusters were specific to one of the two donors. Two young, previously healthy adult volunteers made up the cohort, one male and one female. In a couple of donors, T-cell clones that expanded and contracted after mild COVID-19 were tracked by sequencing TCRalpha and TCRbeta repertoires over time. Broader findings and caveats from the paper: Some responding clones were detected in pre-infection memory, which suggested that pre-existing cross-reactive memory T cells had joined the SARS-CoV-2 response. SARS-CoV-2 specificity of the second-wave clones peaking on day 37 was not confirmed. Only two mild cases were covered in the study, and larger cohorts including severe cases with pre-infection samples were considered necessary. From day 15 to 85, contracting clones showed balanced CD4/CD8 phenotypes, whereas a second wave of clones that expanded from day 15 to 37 leaned towards CD4+. Contracting CD4+ clones were found mainly in CM and EM memory subsets, while CD8+ clones were enriched in EMRA.

Ficoll-Paque density gradient centrifugation was used to isolate PBMCs. CDR1 and CDR2, per the germline V gene (reference sequence), are SEHNR and FQNEAQ. Trimming accounts for 4 bases at V and 4 bases at J, while the number of junction bases matched to no gene is 7. The CDR3 has 15 amino acids, counting the end cysteine and phenylalanine. Of the read, only the CDR3 DNA is kept; its 45 bases are in frame from base 1. The sequenced sample was PBMCs or a T cell subset sorted from them (not recorded which). In this chain, TRBV7-9 is recombined with TRBJ2-5; TRBD1 lines up with 9 middle nucleotides. The TCR originated in an adult woman who had mild COVID-19 (a few samples of this study predate the infection). The sample titles of this study are shuffled in the database, so cell type and time point are left out; the donor was told from shared clones. Read as DNA, the sequence is TGTGCCAGCAGCTCCCGGGACAGGGAAGGAGAGACCCAGTACTTC. Translation gives CASSSRDREGETQYF.